This TCR beta chain was sequenced during a study of T-cell reconstitution after alpha-beta-depleted transplantation in children. Findings and limits, study-wide: Several hundred expanded graft clones reportedly were the source of alpha-beta T cells about two months after transplant.

Unique molecular identifiers were used to barcode this TCRbeta library. MiXCR, applied by TCRdb to the PCR reads, yields one record per CDR3 protein. Here the sample spans almost 250,000 distinct CDR3 sequences, about a quarter being singletons. The ends were cut back, 6 bases at V and 5 bases at J, with 17 bases in the middle. The CDR3 length is 15 residues. In regard to this clonotype: Antigen specificity is unknown.

The chain uses TRBV23-1 and TRBJ1-5; a possible D gene is TRBD1 (5 bases). TRBV23-1 is treated as an ORF (open reading frame) with a function not yet certain. This clonotype was obtained from a girl aged 2 to 10 with Fanconi anemia, due to receive a stem cell transplant. The sample was PBMCs, taken before TCRalphabeta/CD19-depleted stem cell transplant. Written as DNA, the CDR3 is TGCGCCAGCAGCCCGGGAGAAGGAGGGGATCAGCCCCAGCATTTT. Encoded protein: CASSPGEGGDQPQHF.